This T cell receptor (beta chain) was recorded in a study of spatial heterogeneity in lung cancer (dated by TCRdb to between 2019 and 2020). Broadly, across the study: The donors were 65 to 85 patients from the lung TRACERx cohort who had early-stage, untreated non-small cell lung cancer. Beta-chain transcripts were consistently detected in greater numbers than alpha-chain transcripts, which likely reflected higher beta-chain transcript abundance. In the raw uncorrected reads, each unique combination of TCR and UMI appeared more than ten times on average. TCR repertoire features were related to nonsynonymous mutation counts determined by whole-exome sequencing of tumor tissue. Both alpha and beta chains were TCR-sequenced in a few hundred tumor regions, about 64 matched nontumor lung samples and some 50 PBMC samples obtained at surgery. Follow-up PBMC samples were sequenced whenever the samples were available, and the median time to follow-up was around 24 months after resection. In non-small cell lung cancer, the study made a quantitative comparison of TCR alpha and beta repertoires among multiple tumor regions, matched nontumor lung and blood. Overall results and qualifications from the work: Only 14 patients were included in comparisons of baseline and follow-up blood repertoires. Additional single-cell paired TCR alpha and beta sequencing was considered necessary to confirm, at a functional level, the hypothesis that regional TCRs recognize regional mutations. Ubiquitous expanded tumor TCRs were found in blood more often at tumor resection than at routine follow-up.

From the cysteine through the phenylalanine, the CDR3 covers 15 amino acids. Left in the record is the CDR3 DNA by itself, 45 bases read in frame from the first base. From a lookup of the germline V gene, CDR1 and CDR2 are SGHRS and YFSETQ. V loses 5 bases, J loses 5 bases, and the germline ends lie 18 bases apart. The sample's time point label is to be understood as: blood at routine non-recurrence follow-up after resection. Whole RNA extracted from tumor and nontumor lung tissue, or from cryopreserved PBMC samples, was used for TCR sequencing without cell sorting. A patient was chosen for TCR sequencing only when enough RNA was available from at least two tumor regions. The library was prepared using 5' RACE. This sample was sequenced with a NextSeq 500. To allow correction of PCR and sequencing errors, the TCR library protocol tagged every TCR cDNA molecule with a unique molecular identifier. Per the source publication's procedure: Decombinator tools were used for TCR identification, UMI-based error correction and CDR3 extraction. Expanded TCRs were defined as those above a frequency of 2 per 1,000, corresponding to the top 1% of the tumor frequency distribution. Renyi diversity was calculated using the R vegan package after each repertoire was subsampled 100 times to 5,000 TCRs. CDR3 similarity networks were built from amino acid triplet string-kernel similarity, with CDR3s being connected when pairwise similarity was above 0.82. TCRdb reran the public reads through fastp at Q25 and MiXCR, keeping productive beta chains. Records with the same CDR3 protein are collapsed into one entry carrying the most frequent genes and DNA. The authors' filters were not applied to this entry. The sample yields fewer than 55,000 distinct CDR3 sequences; roughly 7.4% were counted once. The biggest ten clones account for 35% to 45% of the sample.

There are many counts of this clonotype. There is no known antigen for this receptor. It has no much larger one-base neighbor in the sample; base qualities were not kept. The V and J genes are TRBV5-1 and TRBJ2-3, and possibly TRBD1, on 7 matching bases. The sequence was obtained from a female donor with early-stage non-small cell lung cancer. The sample was PBMCs, taken at follow-up. This receptor carries the CDR3 CASSPGRQGKDTQYF. The DNA is as follows: TGCGCCAGCAGTCCCGGGAGACAGGGTAAAGATACGCAGTATTTT.